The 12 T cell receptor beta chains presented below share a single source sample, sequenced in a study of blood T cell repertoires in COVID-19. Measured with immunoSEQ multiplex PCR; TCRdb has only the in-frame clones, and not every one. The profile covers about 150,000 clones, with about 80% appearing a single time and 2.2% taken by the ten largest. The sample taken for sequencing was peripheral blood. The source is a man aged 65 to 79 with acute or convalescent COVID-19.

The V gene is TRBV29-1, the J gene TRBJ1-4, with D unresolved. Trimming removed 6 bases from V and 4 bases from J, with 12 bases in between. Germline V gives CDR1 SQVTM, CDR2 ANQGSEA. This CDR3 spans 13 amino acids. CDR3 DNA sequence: TGCAGCGTGACTGATGGAGGTAATGAAAAACTGTTTTTT. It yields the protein CSVTDGGNEKLFF. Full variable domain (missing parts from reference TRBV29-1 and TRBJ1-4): SAVISQKPSRDICQRGTSLTIQCQVDSQVTMMFWYRQQPGQSLTLIATANQGSEATYESGFVIDKFPISRPNLTFSTLTVSNMSPEDSSIYLCSVTDGGNEKLFFGSGTQLSVL.

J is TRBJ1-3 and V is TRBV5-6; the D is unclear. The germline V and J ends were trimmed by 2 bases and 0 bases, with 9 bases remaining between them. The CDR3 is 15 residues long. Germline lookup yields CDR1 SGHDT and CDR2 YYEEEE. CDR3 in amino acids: CASSLIPSSGNTIYF. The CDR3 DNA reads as TGTGCCAGCAGCTTAATACCTAGCTCTGGAAACACCATATATTTT.

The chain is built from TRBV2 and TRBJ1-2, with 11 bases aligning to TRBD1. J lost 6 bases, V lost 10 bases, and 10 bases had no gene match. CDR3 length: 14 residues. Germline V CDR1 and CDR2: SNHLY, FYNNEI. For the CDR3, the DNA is TGTGCCACCGCGGACAGGGGGCAAGGAAATGGCTACACCTTC. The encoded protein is CATADRGQGNGYTF.

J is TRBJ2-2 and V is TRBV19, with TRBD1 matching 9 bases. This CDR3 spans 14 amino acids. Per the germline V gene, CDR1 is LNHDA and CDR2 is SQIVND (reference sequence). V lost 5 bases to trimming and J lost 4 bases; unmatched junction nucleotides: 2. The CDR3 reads CASSSTGGTGELFF. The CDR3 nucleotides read TGTGCCAGTAGTTCGACAGGGGGCACCGGGGAGCTGTTTTTT. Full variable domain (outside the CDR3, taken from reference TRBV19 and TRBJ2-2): DGGITQSPKYLFRKEGQNVTLSCEQNLNHDAMYWYRQDPGQGLRLIYYSQIVNDFQKGDIAEGYSVSREKKESFPLTVTSAQKNPTAFYLCASSSTGGTGELFFGEGSRLTVL.

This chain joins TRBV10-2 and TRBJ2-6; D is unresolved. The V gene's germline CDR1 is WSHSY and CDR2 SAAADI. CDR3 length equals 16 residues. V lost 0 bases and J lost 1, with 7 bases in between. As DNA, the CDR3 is TGCGCCAGCAGTGAGTCGAGGCCGTCTGGGGCCAACGTCCTGACTTTC. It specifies CASSESRPSGANVLTF.

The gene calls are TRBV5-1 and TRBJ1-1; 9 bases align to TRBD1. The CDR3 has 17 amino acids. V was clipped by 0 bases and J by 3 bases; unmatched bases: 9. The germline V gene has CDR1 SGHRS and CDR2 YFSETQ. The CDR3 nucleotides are TGCGCCAGCAGCTTGGATCCGGGACAGGGCCCGCACACTGAAGCTTTCTTT. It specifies CASSLDPGQGPHTEAFF.

CDR3 sequence: CASSRADTQYF. Written as DNA, the CDR3 is TGTGCCAGCAGCCGCGCAGATACGCAGTATTTT. This chain joins TRBV6-6 and TRBJ2-3; D call uncertain. CDR1 MNHNY and CDR2 SVGAGI come from the germline V gene (reference sequence). The ends were cut back, 6 bases at V and 4 bases at J, with 5 bases in the middle. The CDR3 length is 11 residues.

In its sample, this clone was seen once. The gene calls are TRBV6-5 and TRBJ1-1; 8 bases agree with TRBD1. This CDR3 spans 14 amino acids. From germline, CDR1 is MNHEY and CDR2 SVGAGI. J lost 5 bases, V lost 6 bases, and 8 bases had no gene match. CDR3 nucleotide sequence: TGTGCCAGCAGGAAATTACAGGGGGAGACTGAAGCTTTCTTT. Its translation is CASRKLQGETEAFF.

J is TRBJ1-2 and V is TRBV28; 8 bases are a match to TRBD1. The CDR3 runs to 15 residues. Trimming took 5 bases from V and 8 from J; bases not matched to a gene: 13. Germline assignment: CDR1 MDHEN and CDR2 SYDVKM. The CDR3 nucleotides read TGTGCCAGCAGTCAACCGAAGGCCGGACAGGGCGGCTACACCTTC. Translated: CASSQPKAGQGGYTF.

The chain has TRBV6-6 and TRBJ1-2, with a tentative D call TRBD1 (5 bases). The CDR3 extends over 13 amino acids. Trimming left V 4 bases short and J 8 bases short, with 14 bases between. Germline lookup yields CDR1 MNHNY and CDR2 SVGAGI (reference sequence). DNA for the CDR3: TGTGCCAGCAGTTCCCATCAGGGCGGCGGCTACACCTTC. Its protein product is CASSSHQGGGYTF.

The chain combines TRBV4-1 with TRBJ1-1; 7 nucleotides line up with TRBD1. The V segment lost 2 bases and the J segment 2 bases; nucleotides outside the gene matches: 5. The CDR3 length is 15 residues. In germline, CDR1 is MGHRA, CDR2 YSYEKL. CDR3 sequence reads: CASSQRTGGNTEAFF. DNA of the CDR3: TGCGCCAGCAGCCAACGGACAGGAGGAAACACTGAAGCTTTCTTT.

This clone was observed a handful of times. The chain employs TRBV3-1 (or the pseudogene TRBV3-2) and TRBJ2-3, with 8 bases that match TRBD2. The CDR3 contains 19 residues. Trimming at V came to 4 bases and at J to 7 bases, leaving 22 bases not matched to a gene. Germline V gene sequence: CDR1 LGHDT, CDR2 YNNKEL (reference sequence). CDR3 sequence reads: CASSLGLTRARAGANTQYF. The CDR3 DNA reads TGTGCCAGCAGCCTGGGACTTACTAGAGCAAGAGCGGGGGCGAATACGCAGTATTTT.